This entry is about one T cell receptor (beta chain). Its antigen is undetermined. Profiling relied on immunoSEQ multiplex PCR, and the TCRdb table lists in-frame clones only, not all of them. The sample lists over 60,000 clones; around 80% were seen once. The sample belongs to a study of T cell responses to AZD1222 COVID-19 vaccine. CDR1 is SEHNR, CDR2 FQNEAQ, per germline (reference sequence). CDR3 length: 12 residues. V was shortened by 1 base and J by 11 bases, with 11 bases between the two germline ends. Study-level findings and limits: CD4 TCRs linked to vaccination spanned spike, dominating at 160-218 and 743-854. Repertoire sampling happened only post peak T cell response. A mostly white British donor set with more females was recruited, and clonal diversity was possibly underestimated.

The source is an adult who received the AZD1222 COVID-19 vaccine. The sequencing here drew on peripheral blood, taken 28 days after the second AZD1222 dose. The V and J genes are TRBV7-9 and TRBJ1-1, with D unresolved. The CDR3 region is CASSLVNAAAFF. The CDR3 nucleotides are TGTGCCAGCAGCTTAGTAAACGCCGCGGCTTTCTTT. The full variable domain, its missing parts supplied by reference TRBV7-9 and TRBJ1-1, is DTGVSQNPRHKITKRGQNVTFRCDPISEHNRLYWYRQTLGQGPEFLTYFQNEAQLEKSRLLSDRFSAERPKGSFSTLEIQRTEQGDSAMYLCASSLVNAAAFFGQGTRLTVV.